These 2 T cell receptor beta chains were all obtained from the same sample, sequenced in a study of blood T cells in healthy people across ages. The authors ran a second PCR of roughly 7 to 11 cycles using a sample-barcoded 5' primer and a J-beta primer mix. TCRdb re-analysed the 5' RACE reads in MiXCR, keeping a single row per CDR3 protein. The table includes some 900,000 distinct CDR3 sequences, 40% to 60% detected once. Material for sequencing was blood. These receptors came from a man aged 30 to 39 in good health.

The rearrangement joins TRBV7-9 to TRBJ1-6; D gene ambiguous. V lost 5 bases and J 11 bases, leaving 19 bases between the germline ends. The CDR3 covers 15 residues. Germline assignment: CDR1 SEHNR and CDR2 FQNEAQ (reference sequence). The CDR3 nucleotides are TGTGCCAGCAGCCCACTGGACGGGAGTTCAACACCCCTCCACTTT. The encoded protein is CASSPLDGSSTPLHF.

This clonotype was observed a few times. This sequence joins TRBV28 and TRBJ1-2; TRBD1 agrees at 7 bases. V was pared by 7 bases and J by 8 bases, with 10 bases of the junction left unmatched. The CDR3 has 13 residues. The V gene's germline CDR1 is MDHEN and CDR2 SYDVKM. As DNA, the CDR3 is TGTGCCAGCACCGAAACAGGGGTCGGGGGCTACACCTTC. This encodes CASTETGVGGYTF.